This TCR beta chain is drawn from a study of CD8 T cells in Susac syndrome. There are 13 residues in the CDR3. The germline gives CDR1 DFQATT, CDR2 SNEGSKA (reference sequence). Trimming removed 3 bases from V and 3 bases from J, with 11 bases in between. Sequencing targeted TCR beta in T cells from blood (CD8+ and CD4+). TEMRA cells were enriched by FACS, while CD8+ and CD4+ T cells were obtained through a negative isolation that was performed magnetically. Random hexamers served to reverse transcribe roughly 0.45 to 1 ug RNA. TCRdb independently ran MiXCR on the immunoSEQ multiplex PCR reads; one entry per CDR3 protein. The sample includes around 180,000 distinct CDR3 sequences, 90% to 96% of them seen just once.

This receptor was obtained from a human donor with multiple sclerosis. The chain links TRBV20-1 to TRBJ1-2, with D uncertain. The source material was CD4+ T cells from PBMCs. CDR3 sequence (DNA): TGCAGTGCTAGTCGGGGTTCGGACTATGGCTACACCTTC. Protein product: CSASRGSDYGYTF.